Listed below are T cell receptor beta chains from one sample, sequenced in a study of blood T cell repertoires in COVID-19. TCRdb's table, derived via immunoSEQ multiplex PCR, lists solely in-frame clones and lacks some. This table holds under 200,000 clones, roughly nine tenths found once. What was sequenced was peripheral blood. Source of these receptors: a woman aged 80 or over in a cohort sampled during active or convalescent COVID-19. CDR3s include the opening cysteine and the closing phenylalanine or tryptophan.

TRBJ1-1 | TRBV6-5 | CASSLTFGQGAEGAFF
TRBJ1-5 | TRBV7-2 | CASSSSWTGSNQPQHF
TRBJ2-5 | TRBV18 | CASSREMKETQYF
TRBJ2-5 | TRBV2 | CASSSLAGGPAETQYF
TRBJ1-1 | TRBV29-1 | CSVSGGNTEAFF
TRBJ2-3 | TRBV4-1 | CASSQEPHPSRTDTQYF
TRBJ2-5 | TRBV6-2/TRBV6-3 | CASSPALVQGRRETQYF
TRBJ1-6 | TRBV5-6 | CASRTGTGGFFGSPLHF
TRBJ1-2 | TRBV4-1 | CASSHATGGGYGYTF
TRBJ2-7 | TRBV28 | CASSLYRQGTKYEQYF
TRBJ2-3 | TRBV9 | CASSVEQRGTDTQYF
TRBJ1-2 | TRBV5-1 | CASSFRGPEFVDFLYGYTF
TRBJ1-6 | TRBV5-1 | CASSSSFRVPNSPLHF
TRBJ1-5 | TRBV6-1 | CASSEQAPSNQPQHF
TRBJ1-3 | TRBV11-3 | CASSPQSENTIYF
TRBJ1-1 | TRBV5-8 | CARGQLNTEAFF
TRBJ1-2 | TRBV28 | CASSLVQGGYGYTF
TRBJ1-5 | TRBV2 | CASQTGMGNQPQHF
TRBJ2-7 | TRBV27 | CASSRRAGRIYEQYF
TRBJ2-2 | TRBV5-1 | CASSLVSLANFPGELFF
TRBJ2-6 | TRBV5-6 | CASRDRGPSGANVLTF
TRBJ2-2 | TRBV11-3 | CASSVSTSGELFF
TRBJ1-4 | TRBV18 | CASSPPIQGDEKLFF
TRBJ2-5 | TRBV5-6 | CASSSRTSGPSAETQYF
TRBJ2-1 | TRBV10-3 | CAISDTAGGHNEQFF
TRBJ1-2 | TRBV19 | CASSIWGSGDYGYTF
TRBJ1-1 | TRBV7-9 | CASSWKRRDTEAFF
TRBJ2-1 | TRBV5-1 | CASSLDLAGNNEQFF
TRBJ2-3 | TRBV27 | CASSFVGQGSTDTQYF
TRBJ1-5 | TRBV30 | CAWSVTGGQPQHF
TRBJ2-5 | TRBV11-2 | CASSPAAGQETQYF
TRBJ2-7 | TRBV19 | CASSPGLAGSSYEQYF
TRBJ1-2 | TRBV3-1/TRBV3-2 | CASSPLREGYGYTF
TRBJ2-7 | TRBV18 | CASSPPQQGVYEQYF
TRBJ1-3 | TRBV2 | CASSGGSGIHSGNTIYF
TRBJ2-7 | TRBV11-2 | CASSTQGYEQYF
TRBJ2-1 | TRBV4-1 | CASSQVDLGLAGYNEQFF
TRBJ1-5 | TRBV28 | CASRNSGNQPQHF
TRBJ2-7 | TRBV6-1 | CASSESGTAYEQYF
TRBJ2-1 | TRBV21-1 | CASSKFGTHYNEQFF
TRBJ2-2 | TRBV5-8 | CASSLSGRAGTGELFF
TRBJ1-4 | TRBV7-9 | CASSPTTGANEKLFF
TRBJ1-4 | TRBV7-9 | CASSFIDRDGEKLFF
TRBJ1-5 | TRBV5-1 | CASSNGLSEPQHF
TRBJ1-1 | TRBV27 | CASSLAGNTEAFF
TRBJ1-1 | TRBV12-3/TRBV12-4 | CASTLGGRTEAFF
TRBJ2-3 | TRBV18 | CASSPRGTGGITDTQYF
TRBJ2-2 | TRBV12-3/TRBV12-4 | CASSSGGELFF
TRBJ1-4 | TRBV7-9 | CASSLSTGPNEKLFF
TRBJ2-2 | TRBV7-7 | CASSLGQGKTGELFF
TRBJ2-5 | TRBV3-1/TRBV3-2 | CASSRETGQETQYF
TRBJ2-3 | TRBV5-1 | CASSLPQGVADTQYF
TRBJ2-1 | TRBV7-2 | CASSYASRNEQFF
TRBJ1-3 | TRBV7-7 | CASSLSGQGTSGNTIYF
TRBJ2-7 | TRBV7-2 | CASSLVVAGGSSYEQYF
TRBJ2-3 | TRBV27 | CASSFLRQGQSQSTDTQYF
TRBJ2-3 | TRBV10-1 | CASSGTGTRADTQYF
TRBJ1-4 | TRBV4-1 | CASRHSGLTNEKLFF